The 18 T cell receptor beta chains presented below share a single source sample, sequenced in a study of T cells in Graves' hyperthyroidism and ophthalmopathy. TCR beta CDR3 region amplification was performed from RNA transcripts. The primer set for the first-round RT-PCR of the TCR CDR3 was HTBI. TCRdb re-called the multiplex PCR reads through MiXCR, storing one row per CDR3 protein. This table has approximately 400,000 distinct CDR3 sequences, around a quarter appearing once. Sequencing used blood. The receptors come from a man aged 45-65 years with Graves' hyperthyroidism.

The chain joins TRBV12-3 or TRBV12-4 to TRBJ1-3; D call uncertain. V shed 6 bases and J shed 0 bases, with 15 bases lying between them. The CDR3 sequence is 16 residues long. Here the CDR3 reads CASRDPSPGSGNTIYF. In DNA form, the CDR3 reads TGTGCCAGCAGAGATCCATCTCCGGGCTCTGGAAACACCATATATTTT.

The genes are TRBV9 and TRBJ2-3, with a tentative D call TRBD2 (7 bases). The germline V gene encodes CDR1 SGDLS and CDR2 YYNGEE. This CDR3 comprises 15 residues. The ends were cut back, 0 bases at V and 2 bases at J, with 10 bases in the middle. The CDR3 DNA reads TGTGCCAGCAGCGTAGGGGGGGGCCTCACAGATACGCAGTATTTT. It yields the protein CASSVGGGLTDTQYF.

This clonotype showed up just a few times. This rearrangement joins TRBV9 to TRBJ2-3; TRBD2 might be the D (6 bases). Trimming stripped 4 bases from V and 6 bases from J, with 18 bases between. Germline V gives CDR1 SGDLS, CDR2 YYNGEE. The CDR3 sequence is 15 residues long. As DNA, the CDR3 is TGTGCCAGCAGCTCATCTGGGGGGAGGATGGATACGCAGTATTTT. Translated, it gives CASSSSGGRMDTQYF.

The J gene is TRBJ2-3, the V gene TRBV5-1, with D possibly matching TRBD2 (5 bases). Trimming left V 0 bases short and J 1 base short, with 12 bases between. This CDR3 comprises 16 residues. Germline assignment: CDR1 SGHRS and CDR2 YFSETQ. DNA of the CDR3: TGCGCCAGCAGCTTGGCCGAGGGAGCCCGCACAGATACGCAGTATTTT. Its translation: CASSLAEGARTDTQYF.

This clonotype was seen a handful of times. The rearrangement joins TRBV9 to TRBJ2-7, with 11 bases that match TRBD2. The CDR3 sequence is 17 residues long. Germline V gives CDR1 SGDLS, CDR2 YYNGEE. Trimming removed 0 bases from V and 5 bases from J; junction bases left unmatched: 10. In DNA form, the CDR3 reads TGTGCCAGCAGCGTAGATATAGCGGGAGGGCCGAGGAACGAGCAGTACTTC. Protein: CASSVDIAGGPRNEQYF.

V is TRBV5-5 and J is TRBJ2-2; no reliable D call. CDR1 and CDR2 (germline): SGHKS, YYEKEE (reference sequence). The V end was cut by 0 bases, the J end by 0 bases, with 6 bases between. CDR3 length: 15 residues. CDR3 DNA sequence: TGTGCCAGCAGCTTGGGACCAGCGAACACCGGGGAGCTGTTTTTT. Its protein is CASSLGPANTGELFF.

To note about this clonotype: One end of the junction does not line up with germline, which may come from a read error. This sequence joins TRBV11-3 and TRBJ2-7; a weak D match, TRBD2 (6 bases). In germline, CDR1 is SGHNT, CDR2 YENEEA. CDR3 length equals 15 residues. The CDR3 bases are TGTGCCAGCAGCCCCTCGAGTAGCGGAACCTACGGGCAGTACTTC. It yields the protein CASSPSSSGTYGQYF.

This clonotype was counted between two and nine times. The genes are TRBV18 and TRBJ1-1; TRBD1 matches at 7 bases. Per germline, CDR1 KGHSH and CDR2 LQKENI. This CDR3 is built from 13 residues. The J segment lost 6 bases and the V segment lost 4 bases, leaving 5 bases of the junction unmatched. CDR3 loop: CASSRGQGAEAFF. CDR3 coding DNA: TGTGCCAGCTCACGGGGTCAGGGGGCTGAAGCTTTCTTT.

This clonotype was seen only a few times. The CDR3 loop reads CASSSTGTGYEQYF. CDR3 DNA sequence: TGTGCCAGCAGCTCAACCGGGACAGGGTATGAGCAGTACTTC. The V call is TRBV5-6, the J call TRBJ2-7; 9 bases are shared with TRBD1. Germline V lookup: CDR1 SGHDT, CDR2 YYEEEE. The V and J ends lost 3 bases and 7 bases, in that order; junction bases with no gene match: 8. This CDR3 spans 14 amino acids.

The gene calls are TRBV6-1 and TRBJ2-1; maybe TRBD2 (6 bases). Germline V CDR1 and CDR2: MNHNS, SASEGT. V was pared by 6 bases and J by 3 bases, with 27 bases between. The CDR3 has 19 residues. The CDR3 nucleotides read TGTGCCAGCAGCAGCGGAGGGGATTTCGCGGGATTATACTACAATGAGCAGTTCTTC. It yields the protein CASSSGGDFAGLYYNEQFF.

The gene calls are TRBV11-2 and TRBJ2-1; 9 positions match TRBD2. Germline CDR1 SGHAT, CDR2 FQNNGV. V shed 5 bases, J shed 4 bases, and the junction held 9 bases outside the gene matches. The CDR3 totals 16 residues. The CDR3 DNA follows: TGTGCCAGCAGCCCCTTAGCTAGCGGGATATACAATGAGCAGTTCTTC. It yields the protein CASSPLASGIYNEQFF.

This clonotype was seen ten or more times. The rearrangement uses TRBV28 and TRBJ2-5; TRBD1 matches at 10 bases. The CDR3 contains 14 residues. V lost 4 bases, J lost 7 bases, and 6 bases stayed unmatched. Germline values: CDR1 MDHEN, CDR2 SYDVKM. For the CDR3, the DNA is TGTGCCAGCAGTTCGGGACAGGGGCGTGGGACCCAGTACTTC. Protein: CASSSGQGRGTQYF.

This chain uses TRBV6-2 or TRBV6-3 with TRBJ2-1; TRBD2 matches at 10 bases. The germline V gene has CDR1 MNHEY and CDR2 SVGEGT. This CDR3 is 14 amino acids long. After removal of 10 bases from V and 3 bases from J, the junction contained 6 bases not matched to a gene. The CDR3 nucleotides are TGTGCCACCTTTTCTAGCGGGAGCTACAATGAGCAGTTCTTC. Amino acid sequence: CATFSSGSYNEQFF.

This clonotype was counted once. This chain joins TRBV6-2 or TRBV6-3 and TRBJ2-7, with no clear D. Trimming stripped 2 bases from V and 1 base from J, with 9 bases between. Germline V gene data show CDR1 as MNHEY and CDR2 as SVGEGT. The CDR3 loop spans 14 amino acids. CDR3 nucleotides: TGTGCCAGCAGTTACGTACCAGAGTCCTACGAGCAGTACTTC. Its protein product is CASSYVPESYEQYF.

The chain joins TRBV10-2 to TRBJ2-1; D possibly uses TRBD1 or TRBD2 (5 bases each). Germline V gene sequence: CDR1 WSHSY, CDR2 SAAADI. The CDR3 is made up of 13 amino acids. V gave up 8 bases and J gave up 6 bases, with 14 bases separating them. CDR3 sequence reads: CASGNQGPNEQFF. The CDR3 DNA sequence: TGCGCCAGCGGAAACCAGGGACCCAATGAGCAGTTCTTC.

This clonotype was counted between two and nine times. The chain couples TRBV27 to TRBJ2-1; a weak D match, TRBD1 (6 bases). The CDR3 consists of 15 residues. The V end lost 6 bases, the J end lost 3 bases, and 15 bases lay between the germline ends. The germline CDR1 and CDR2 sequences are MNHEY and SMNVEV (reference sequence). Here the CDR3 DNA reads TGTGCCAGCAGATCGAACAGGGTTAACTACAATGAGCAGTTCTTC. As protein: CASRSNRVNYNEQFF.

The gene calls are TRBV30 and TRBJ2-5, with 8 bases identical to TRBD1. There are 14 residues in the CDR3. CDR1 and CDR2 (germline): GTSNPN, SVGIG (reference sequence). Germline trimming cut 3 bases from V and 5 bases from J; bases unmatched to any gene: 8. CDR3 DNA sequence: TGTGCCTGGAGGGACAGGGTCTCGTGGGAGACCCAGTACTTC. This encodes CAWRDRVSWETQYF. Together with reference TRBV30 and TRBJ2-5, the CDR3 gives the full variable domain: SQTIHQWPATLVQPVGSPLSLECTVEGTSNPNLYWYRQAAGRGLQLLFYSVGIGQISSEVPQNLSASRPQDRQFILSSKKLLLSDSGFYLCAWRDRVSWETQYFGPGTRLLVL.

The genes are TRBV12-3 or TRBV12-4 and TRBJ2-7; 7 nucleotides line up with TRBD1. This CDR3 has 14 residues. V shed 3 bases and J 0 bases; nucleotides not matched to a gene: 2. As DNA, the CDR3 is TGTGCCAGCAGTTTCGACAGGGTCTCCTACGAGCAGTACTTC. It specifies CASSFDRVSYEQYF.